This T cell receptor (beta chain) is from a study of T cell responses to AZD1222 COVID-19 vaccine. Trimming removed 5 bases from V and 3 bases from J; junction bases left unmatched: 2. Per the germline V gene, CDR1 is SGHNT and CDR2 is YENEEA. The CDR3 has 13 residues. TCRdb's copy holds only in-frame clones and misses some; the assay was immunoSEQ multiplex PCR. The sample carries over 110,000 clones, 90% to 95% recorded once. The chain recombines TRBV11-3 with TRBJ1-1, with 8 positions matching TRBD1. The source material was peripheral blood, sampled on day 0 of AZD1222 vaccination. This receptor was identified in an adult in good health. CDR3 in amino acids: CASSAQGDTEAFF. The CDR3, as DNA: TGTGCCAGCAGCGCACAGGGGGACACTGAAGCTTTCTTT. Combining the CDR3 with reference TRBV11-3 and TRBJ1-1 gives the whole variable domain EAGVVQSPRYKIIEKKQPVAFWCNPISGHNTLYWYLQNLGQGPELLIRYENEEAVDDSQLPKDRFSAERLKGVDSTLKIQPAELGDSAVYLCASSAQGDTEAFFGQGTRLTVV.